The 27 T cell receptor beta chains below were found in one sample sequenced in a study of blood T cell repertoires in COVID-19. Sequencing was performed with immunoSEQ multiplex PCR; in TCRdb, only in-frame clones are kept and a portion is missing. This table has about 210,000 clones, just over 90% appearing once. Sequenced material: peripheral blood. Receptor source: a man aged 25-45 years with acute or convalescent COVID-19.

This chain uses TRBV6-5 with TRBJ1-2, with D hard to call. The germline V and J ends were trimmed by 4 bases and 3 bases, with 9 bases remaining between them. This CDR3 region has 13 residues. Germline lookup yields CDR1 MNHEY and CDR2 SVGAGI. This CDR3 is CASSSPQYYGYTF. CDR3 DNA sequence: TGTGCCAGCAGTTCCCCCCAATACTATGGCTACACCTTC.

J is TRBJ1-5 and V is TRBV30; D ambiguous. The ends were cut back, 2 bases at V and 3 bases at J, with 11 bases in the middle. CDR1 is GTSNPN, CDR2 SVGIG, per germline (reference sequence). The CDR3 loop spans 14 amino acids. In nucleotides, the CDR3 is TGTGCCTGGAGTAAAACAGTGTCCAATCAGCCCCAGCATTTT. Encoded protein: CAWSKTVSNQPQHF.

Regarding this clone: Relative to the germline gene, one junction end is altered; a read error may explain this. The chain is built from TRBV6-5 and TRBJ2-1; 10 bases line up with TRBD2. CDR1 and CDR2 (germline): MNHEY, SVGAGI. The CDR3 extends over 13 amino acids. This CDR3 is CASSYRQREGLIF. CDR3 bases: TGTGCCAGCAGTTACAGGCAGCGGGAGGGCCTAATCTTC.

CDR3: CASSQDLRSPFF. CDR3 nucleotide sequence: TGTGCCAGCAGCCAAGATTTGAGATCTCCGTTCTTC. The V gene is TRBV14, the J gene TRBJ2-1; D is ambiguous. The V gene lost 0 bases and the J gene lost 15 bases, with 12 bases spanning the gap. Germline CDR1 SGHDN, CDR2 FVKESK. The CDR3 is 12 amino acids.

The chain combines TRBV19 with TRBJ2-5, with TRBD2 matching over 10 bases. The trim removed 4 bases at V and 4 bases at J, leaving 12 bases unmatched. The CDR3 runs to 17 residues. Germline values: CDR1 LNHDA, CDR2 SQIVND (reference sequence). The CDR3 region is CASSNLAGDLRGETQYF. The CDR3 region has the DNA TGTGCCAGTAGTAACCTAGCGGGGGACCTCAGGGGAGAGACCCAGTACTTC.

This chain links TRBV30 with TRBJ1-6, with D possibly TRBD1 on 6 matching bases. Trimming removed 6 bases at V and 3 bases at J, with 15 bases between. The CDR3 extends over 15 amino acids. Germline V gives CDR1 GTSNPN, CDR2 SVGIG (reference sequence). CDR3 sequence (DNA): TGTGCCTGTGATGTCGACAGGCGCTATAATTCACCCCTCCACTTT. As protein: CACDVDRRYNSPLHF. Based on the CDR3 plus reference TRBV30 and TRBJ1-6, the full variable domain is SQTIHQWPATLVQPVGSPLSLECTVEGTSNPNLYWYRQAAGRGLQLLFYSVGIGQISSEVPQNLSASRPQDRQFILSSKKLLLSDSGFYLCACDVDRRYNSPLHFGNGTRLTVT.

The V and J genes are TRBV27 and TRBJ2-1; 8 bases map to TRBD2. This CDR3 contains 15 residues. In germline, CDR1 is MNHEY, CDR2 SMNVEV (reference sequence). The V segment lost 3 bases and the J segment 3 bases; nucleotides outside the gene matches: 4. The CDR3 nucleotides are TGTGCCAGCAGTTTGCAGCGGGAGATCTACAATGAGCAGTTCTTC. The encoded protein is CASSLQREIYNEQFF.

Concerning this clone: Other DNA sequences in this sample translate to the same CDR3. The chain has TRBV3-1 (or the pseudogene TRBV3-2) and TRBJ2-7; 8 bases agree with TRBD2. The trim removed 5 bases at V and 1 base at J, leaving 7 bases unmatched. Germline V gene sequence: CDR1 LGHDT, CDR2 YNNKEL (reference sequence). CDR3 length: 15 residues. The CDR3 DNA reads TGTGCCAGCAGCTATTCGGGGGGGCGATCCTACGAGCAGTACTTC. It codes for CASSYSGGRSYEQYF.

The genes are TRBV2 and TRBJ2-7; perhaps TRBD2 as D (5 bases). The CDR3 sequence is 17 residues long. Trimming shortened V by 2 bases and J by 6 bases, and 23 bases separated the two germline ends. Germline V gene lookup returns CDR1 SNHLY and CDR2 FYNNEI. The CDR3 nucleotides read TGTGCCAGCAGTGAAAGACGGTGGGCTAGCCAAGGTGGCGAGCAGTACTTC. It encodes CASSERRWASQGGEQYF.

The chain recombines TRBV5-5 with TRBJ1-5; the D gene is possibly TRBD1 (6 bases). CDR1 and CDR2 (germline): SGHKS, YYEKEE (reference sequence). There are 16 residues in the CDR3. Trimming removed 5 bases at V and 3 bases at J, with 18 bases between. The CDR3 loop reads CASRRGGLGDNQPQHF. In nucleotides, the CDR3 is TGTGCCAGCAGACGAGGGGGTTTGGGTGACAATCAGCCCCAGCATTTT.

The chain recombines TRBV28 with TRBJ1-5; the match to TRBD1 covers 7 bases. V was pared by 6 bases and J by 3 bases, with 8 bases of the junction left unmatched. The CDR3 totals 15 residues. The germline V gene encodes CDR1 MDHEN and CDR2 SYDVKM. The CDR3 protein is CASRLGTAINQPQHF. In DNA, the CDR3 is TGTGCCAGCAGACTGGGGACAGCCATCAATCAGCCCCAGCATTTT. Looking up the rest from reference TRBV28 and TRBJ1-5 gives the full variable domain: DVKVTQSSRYLVKRTGEKVFLECVQDMDHENMFWYRQDPGLGLRLIYFSYDVKMKEKGDIPEGYSVSREKKERFSLILESASTNQTSMYLCASRLGTAINQPQHFGDGTRLSIL.

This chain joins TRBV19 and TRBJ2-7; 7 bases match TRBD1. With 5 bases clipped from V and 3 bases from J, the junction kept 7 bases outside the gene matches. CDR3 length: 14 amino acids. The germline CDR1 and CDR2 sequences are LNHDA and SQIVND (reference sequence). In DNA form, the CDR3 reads TGTGCCAGTAGTGCCCTGACAGGGATCTACGAGCAGTACTTC. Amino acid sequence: CASSALTGIYEQYF.

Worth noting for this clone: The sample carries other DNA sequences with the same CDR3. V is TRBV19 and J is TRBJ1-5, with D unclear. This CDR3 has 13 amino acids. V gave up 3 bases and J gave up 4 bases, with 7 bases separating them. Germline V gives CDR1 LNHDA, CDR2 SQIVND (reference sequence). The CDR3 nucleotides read TGTGCCAGTAGTATGGGAGGGAATCAGCCCCAGCATTTT. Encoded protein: CASSMGGNQPQHF.

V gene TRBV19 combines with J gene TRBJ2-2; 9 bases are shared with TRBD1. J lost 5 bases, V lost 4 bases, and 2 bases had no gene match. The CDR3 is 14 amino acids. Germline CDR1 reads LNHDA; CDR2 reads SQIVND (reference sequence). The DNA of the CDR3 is TGTGCCAGTAGTACTGACAGGGGGACCGGGGAGCTGTTTTTT. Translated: CASSTDRGTGELFF.

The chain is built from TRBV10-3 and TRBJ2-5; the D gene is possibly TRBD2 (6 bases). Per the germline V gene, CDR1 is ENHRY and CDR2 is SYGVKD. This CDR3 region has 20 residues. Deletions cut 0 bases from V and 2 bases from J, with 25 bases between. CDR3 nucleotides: TGTGCCATCAGTGAGTCGACACGCATCCGGGACTTCTCGGATCAAGAGACCCAGTACTTC. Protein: CAISESTRIRDFSDQETQYF.

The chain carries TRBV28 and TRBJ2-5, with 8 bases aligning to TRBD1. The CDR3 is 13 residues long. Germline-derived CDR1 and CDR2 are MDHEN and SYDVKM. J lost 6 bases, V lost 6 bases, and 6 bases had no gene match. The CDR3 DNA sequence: TGTGCCAGCAGCCTGGACAGGGTAAAGACCCAGTACTTC. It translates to CASSLDRVKTQYF.

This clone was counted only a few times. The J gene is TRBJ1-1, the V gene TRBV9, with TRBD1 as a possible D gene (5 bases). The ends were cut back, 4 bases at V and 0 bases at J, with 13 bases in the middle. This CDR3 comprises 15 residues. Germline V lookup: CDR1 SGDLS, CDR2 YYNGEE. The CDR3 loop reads CASSPLGGMNTEAFF. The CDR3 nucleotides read TGTGCCAGCAGCCCCCTGGGGGGGATGAACACTGAAGCTTTCTTT.

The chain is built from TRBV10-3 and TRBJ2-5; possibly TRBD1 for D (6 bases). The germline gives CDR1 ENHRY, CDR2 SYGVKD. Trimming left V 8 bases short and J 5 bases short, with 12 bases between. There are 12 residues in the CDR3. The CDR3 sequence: CAISQGEETQYF. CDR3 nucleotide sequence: TGTGCCATCTCACAGGGCGAGGAGACCCAGTACTTC.

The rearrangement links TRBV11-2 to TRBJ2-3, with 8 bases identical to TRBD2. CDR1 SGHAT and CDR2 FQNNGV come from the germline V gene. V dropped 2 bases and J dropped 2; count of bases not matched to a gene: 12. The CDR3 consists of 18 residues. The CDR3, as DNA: TGTGCCAGCAGCTTACGCGCGGCGGGAGGCTCACCCACAGATACGCAGTATTTT. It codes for CASSLRAAGGSPTDTQYF.

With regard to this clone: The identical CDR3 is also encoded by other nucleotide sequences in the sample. The DNA of the CDR3 is TGTGCCAGTAGTTCCGGGACTAGCGGCCAAGAGACCCAGTACTTC. Its translation: CASSSGTSGQETQYF. The chain carries TRBV19 and TRBJ2-5; 11 bases match TRBD2. The CDR3 sequence is 15 residues long. Germline V gene sequence: CDR1 LNHDA, CDR2 SQIVND (reference sequence). J lost 1 base, V lost 5 bases, and 3 bases had no gene match.

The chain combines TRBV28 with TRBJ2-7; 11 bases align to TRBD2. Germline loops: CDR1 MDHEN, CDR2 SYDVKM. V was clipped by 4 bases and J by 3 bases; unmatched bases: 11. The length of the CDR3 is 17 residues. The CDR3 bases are TGTGCCAGCAGTTCCATTCTAGCGGGAGGATGGTACTACGAGCAGTACTTC. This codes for CASSSILAGGWYYEQYF.

This chain's CDR3 is CASTSERGTYNEQFF. The CDR3 DNA reads as TGTGCCAGCACCTCAGAGCGGGGGACCTACAATGAGCAGTTCTTC. The V gene is TRBV6-5, the J gene TRBJ2-1; 8 bases are a match to TRBD2. The V and J ends lost 7 bases and 2 bases, in that order; junction bases with no gene match: 7. Germline CDR1 reads MNHEY; CDR2 reads SVGAGI. This CDR3 has 15 residues.

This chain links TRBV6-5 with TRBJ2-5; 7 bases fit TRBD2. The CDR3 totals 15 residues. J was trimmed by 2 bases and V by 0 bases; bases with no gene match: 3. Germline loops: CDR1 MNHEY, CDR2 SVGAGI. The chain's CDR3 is CASSYSRAGQETQYF. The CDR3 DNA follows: TGTGCCAGCAGTTACTCTCGAGCGGGGCAAGAGACCCAGTACTTC.

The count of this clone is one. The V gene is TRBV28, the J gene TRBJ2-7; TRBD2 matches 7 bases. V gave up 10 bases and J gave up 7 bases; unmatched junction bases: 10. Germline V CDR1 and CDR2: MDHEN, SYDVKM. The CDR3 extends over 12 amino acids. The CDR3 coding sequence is TGTGCCACCGAGCGCGGGGGTGTGGAGCAGTACTTC. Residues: CATERGGVEQYF.

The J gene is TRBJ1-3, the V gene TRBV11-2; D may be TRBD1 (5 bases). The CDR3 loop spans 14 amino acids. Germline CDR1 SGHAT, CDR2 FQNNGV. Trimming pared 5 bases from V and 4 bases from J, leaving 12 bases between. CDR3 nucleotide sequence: TGTGCCAGCAGCGCCGAAGCAGGGGGAAACACCATATATTTT. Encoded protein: CASSAEAGGNTIYF.

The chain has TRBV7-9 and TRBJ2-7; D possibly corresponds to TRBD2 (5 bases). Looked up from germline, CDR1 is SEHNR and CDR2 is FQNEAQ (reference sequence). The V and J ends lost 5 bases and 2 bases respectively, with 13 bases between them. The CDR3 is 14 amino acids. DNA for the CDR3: TGTGCCAGCAGCCCGGGAATACTGCCCTACGAGCAGTACTTC. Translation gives CASSPGILPYEQYF. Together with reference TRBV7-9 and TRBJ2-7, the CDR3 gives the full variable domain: DTGVSQNPRHKITKRGQNVTFRCDPISEHNRLYWYRQTLGQGPEFLTYFQNEAQLEKSRLLSDRFSAERPKGSFSTLEIQRTEQGDSAMYLCASSPGILPYEQYFGPGTRLTVT.

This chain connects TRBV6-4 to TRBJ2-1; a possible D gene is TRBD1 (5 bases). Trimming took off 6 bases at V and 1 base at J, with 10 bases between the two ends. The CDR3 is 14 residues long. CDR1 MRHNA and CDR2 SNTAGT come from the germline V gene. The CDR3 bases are TGTGCCAGCAGCACAGGCGCTTCCTACAATGAGCAGTTCTTC. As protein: CASSTGASYNEQFF.